This T cell receptor beta chain was obtained from a study of shared clonotypes between healthy human individuals. The replicate PCRs on unsorted PBMC were given 250 to 300 ng DNA, which is tens of thousands of T cell genomes. DNA from unsorted PBMC was sequenced on ten immunoSEQ deep assay plates. Clones were sequenced by immunoSEQ multiplex PCR, and TCRdb holds only the in-frame ones, with some missing. The table includes about 480,000 clones, roughly 85% detected once. Caucasian adults residing in Nashville, Tennessee made up all the donors. The CDR3 runs to 13 residues. After removal of 6 bases from V and 2 bases from J, the junction contained 3 bases not matched to a gene. Germline V gives CDR1 MNHEY, CDR2 SVGAGI. Findings of the study overall: Clonotype sharing among donors, it was expected, would be affected by sequencing depth.

Details on this clone: Antigen specificity is unknown.

Material for sequencing was PBMCs. This chain links TRBV6-5 with TRBJ2-5; 7 nucleotides line up with TRBD1. This sequence originates from a woman aged 40 to 50 in good health. Some clones in this sample may be carry-over from other donors' samples. CDR3 nucleotides: TGTGCCAGCAGATCGGGACAGCAAGAGACCCAGTACTTC. Translated, it gives CASRSGQQETQYF.